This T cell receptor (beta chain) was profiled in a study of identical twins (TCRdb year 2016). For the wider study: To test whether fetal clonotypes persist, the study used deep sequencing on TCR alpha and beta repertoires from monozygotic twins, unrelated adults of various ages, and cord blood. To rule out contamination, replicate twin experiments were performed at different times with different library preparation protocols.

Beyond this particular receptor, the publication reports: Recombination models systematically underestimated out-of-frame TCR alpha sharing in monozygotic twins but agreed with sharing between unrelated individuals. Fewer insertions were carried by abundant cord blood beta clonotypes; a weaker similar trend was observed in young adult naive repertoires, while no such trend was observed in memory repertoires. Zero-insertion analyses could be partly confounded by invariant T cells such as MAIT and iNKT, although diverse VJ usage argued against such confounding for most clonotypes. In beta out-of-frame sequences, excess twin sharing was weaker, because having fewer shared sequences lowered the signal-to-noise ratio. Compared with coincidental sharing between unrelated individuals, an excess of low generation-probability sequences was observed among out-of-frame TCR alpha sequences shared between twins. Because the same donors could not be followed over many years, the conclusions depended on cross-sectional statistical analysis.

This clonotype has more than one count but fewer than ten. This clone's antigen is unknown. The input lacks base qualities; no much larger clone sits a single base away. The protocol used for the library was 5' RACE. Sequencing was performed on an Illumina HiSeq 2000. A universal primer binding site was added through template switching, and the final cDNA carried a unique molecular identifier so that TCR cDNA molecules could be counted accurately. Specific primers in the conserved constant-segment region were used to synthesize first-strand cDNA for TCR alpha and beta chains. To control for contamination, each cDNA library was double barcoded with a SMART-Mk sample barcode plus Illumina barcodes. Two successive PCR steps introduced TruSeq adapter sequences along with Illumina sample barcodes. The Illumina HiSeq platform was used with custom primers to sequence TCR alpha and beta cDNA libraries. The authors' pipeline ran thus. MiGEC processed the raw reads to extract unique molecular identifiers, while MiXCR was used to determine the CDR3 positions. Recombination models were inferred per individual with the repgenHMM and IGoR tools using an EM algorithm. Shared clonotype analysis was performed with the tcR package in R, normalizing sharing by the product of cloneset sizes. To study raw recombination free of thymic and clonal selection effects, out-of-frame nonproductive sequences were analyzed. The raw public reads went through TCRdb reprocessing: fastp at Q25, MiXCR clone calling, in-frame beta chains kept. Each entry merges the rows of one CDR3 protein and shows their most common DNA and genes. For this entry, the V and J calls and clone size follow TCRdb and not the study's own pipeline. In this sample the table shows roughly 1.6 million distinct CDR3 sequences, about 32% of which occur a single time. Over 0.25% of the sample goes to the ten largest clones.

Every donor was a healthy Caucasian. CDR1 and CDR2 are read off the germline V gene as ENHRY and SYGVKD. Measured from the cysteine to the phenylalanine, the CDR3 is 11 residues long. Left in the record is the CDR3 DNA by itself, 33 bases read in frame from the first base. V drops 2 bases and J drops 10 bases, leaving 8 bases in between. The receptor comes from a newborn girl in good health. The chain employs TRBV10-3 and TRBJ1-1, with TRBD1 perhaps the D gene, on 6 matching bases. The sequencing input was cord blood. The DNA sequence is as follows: TGTGCCATCAGTGAGACAGGGCGAGCTTTCTTT. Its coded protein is CAISETGRAFF.